The 6 T cell receptor beta chains presented below share a single source sample, sequenced in a study of blood T cell repertoires in COVID-19. Here immunoSEQ multiplex PCR was the method, and the copy in TCRdb shows in-frame clones only, minus some. The sample comprises over 300,000 clones, around nine tenths of which are singletons, and approximately 5% rests with the top ten. Source material: PBMCs or T cells enriched from blood (not recorded which). These receptors all come from a woman younger than 45 who had recovered from COVID-19.

The chain uses TRBV6-5 and TRBJ1-3; no definite D call. The V end lost 5 bases, the J end lost 4 bases, and 9 bases lay between the germline ends. The V gene's germline CDR1 is MNHEY and CDR2 SVGAGI. The CDR3 sequence is 13 residues long. The DNA of the CDR3 is TGTGCCAGCAGTCGCCCGACAGGAAACACCATATATTTT. Translating gives CASSRPTGNTIYF.

As to this clone: In the same sample, other DNA sequences code for this CDR3. The V and J genes are TRBV7-2 and TRBJ2-5; TRBD2 might be the D (6 bases). The length of the CDR3 is 13 residues. Per the germline V gene, CDR1 is SGHTA and CDR2 is FQGNSA. Deletions cut 1 base from V and 5 bases from J, with 8 bases between. For the CDR3, the DNA is TGTGCCAGCAGCTTAGTTGGAGGGGAGACCCAGTACTTC. It codes for CASSLVGGETQYF. Together with reference TRBV7-2 and TRBJ2-5, the CDR3 gives the full variable domain: GAGVSQSPSNKVTEKGKDVELRCDPISGHTALYWYRQSLGQGLEFLIYFQGNSAPDKSGLPSDRFSAERTGGSVSTLTIQRTQQEDSAVYLCASSLVGGETQYFGPGTRLLVL.

This chain joins TRBV27 and TRBJ1-2, with D unresolved. The germline gives CDR1 MNHEY, CDR2 SMNVEV (reference sequence). The V end lost 6 bases, the J end lost 2 bases, and 13 bases lay between the germline ends. The CDR3 sequence is 14 residues long. In nucleotides, the CDR3 is TGTGCCAGCAGACCTCCGGGGTGGAACTATGGCTACACCTTC. Protein product: CASRPPGWNYGYTF.

V usage is TRBV2 and J usage is TRBJ1-4; perhaps TRBD1 as D (5 bases). V dropped 7 bases and J dropped 2 bases, with 11 bases sitting between them. Germline CDR1 SNHLY, CDR2 FYNNEI. This CDR3 region has 14 residues. The CDR3 DNA is TGTGCCAGCATGATGACAGCGACTAATGAAAAACTGTTTTTT. Its protein product is CASMMTATNEKLFF. Based on the CDR3 plus reference TRBV2 and TRBJ1-4, the full variable domain is EPEVTQTPSHQVTQMGQEVILRCVPISNHLYFYWYRQILGQKVEFLVSFYNNEISEKSEIFDDQFSVERPDGSNFTLKIRSTKLEDSAMYFCASMMTATNEKLFFGSGTQLSVL.

The chain employs TRBV5-1 and TRBJ1-5, with a possible D match to TRBD1 (5 bases). From germline, CDR1 is SGHRS and CDR2 YFSETQ. The CDR3 covers 13 residues. Trimming took 4 bases from V and 9 from J, leaving 14 bases between them. CDR3 residues: CASSSLGEGPQHF. In DNA, the CDR3 is TGCGCCAGCAGCAGCCTAGGGGAAGGGCCCCAGCATTTT.

V is TRBV5-6 and J is TRBJ1-2; unclear D gene. This CDR3 contains 16 residues. Germline values: CDR1 SGHDT, CDR2 YYEEEE. V lost 4 bases, J lost 3 bases, and 19 bases lay in between. The CDR3 nucleotides read TGTGCCAGCAGCGGAGGGTCGGTCAGTGTGTACTATGGCTACACCTTC. The encoded protein is CASSGGSVSVYYGYTF.